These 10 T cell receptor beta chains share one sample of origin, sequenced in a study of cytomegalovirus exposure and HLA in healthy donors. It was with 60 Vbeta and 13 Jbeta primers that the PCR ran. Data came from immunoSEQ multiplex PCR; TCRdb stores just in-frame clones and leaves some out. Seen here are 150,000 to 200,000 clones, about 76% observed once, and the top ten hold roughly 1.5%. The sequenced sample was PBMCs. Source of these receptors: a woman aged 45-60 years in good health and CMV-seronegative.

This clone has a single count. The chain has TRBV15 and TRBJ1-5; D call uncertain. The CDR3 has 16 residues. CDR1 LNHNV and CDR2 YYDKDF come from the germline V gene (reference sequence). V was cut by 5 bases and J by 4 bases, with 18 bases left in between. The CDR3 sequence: CATSSPSGKRNQPQHF. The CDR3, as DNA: TGTGCCACCAGCTCCCCCAGCGGGAAAAGGAATCAGCCCCAGCATTTT.

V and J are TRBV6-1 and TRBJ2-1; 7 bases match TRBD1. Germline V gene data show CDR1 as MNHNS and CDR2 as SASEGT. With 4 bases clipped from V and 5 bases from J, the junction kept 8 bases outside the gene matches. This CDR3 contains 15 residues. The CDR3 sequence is CASSGRQGLDNEQFF. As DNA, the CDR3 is TGTGCCAGCAGTGGCAGACAGGGTTTGGACAATGAGCAGTTCTTC.

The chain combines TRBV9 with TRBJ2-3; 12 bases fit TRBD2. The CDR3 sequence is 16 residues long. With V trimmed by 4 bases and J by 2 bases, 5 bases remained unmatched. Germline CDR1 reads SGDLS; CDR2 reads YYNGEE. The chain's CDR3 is CASSPRLAGATDTQYF. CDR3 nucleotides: TGTGCCAGCAGCCCTAGACTAGCGGGAGCCACAGATACGCAGTATTTT.

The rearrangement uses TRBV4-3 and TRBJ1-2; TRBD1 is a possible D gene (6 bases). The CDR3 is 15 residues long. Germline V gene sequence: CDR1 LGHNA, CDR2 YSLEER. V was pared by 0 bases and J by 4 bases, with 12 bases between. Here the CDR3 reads CASSQEYGQFYGYTF. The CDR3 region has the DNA TGCGCCAGCAGCCAAGAGTACGGACAGTTCTATGGCTACACCTTC.

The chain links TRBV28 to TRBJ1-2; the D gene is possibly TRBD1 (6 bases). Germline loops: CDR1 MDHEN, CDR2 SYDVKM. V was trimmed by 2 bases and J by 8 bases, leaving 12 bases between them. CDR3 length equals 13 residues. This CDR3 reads CASSLGITGGYTF. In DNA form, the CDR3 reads TGTGCCAGCAGTTTAGGTATCACAGGGGGCTACACCTTC.

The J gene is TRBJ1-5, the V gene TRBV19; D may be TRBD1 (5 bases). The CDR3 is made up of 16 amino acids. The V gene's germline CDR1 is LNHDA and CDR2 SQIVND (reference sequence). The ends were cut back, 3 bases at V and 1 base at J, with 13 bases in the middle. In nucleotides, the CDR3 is TGTGCCAGTAGTATGATGGGGGGAATCAGCAATCAGCCCCAGCATTTT. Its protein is CASSMMGGISNQPQHF.

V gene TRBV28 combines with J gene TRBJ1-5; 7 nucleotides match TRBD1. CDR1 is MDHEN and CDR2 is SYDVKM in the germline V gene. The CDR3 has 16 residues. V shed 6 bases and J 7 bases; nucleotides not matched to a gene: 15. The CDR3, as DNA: TGTGCCAGCAGGGCCCTACTCAGGGGGAAGTGGCAGCCCCAGCATTTT. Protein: CASRALLRGKWQPQHF.

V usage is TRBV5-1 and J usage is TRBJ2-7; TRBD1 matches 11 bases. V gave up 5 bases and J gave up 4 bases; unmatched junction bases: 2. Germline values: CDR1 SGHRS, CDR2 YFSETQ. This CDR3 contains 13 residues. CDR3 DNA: TGCGCCAGCAGAAGGGACAGGGGGTACGAGCAGTACTTC. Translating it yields CASRRDRGYEQYF.

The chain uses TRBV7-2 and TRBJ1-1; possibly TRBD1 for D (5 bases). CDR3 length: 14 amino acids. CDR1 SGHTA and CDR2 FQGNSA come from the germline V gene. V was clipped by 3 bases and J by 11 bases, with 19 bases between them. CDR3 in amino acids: CASSFYGQGLGAFF. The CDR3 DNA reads TGTGCCAGCAGCTTTTATGGGCAGGGACTAGGCGCTTTCTTT.

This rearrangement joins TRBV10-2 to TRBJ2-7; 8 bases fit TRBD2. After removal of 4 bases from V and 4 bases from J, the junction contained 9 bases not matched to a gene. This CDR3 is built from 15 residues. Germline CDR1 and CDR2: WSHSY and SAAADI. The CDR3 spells CASSAPQTSEYEQYF. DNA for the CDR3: TGCGCCAGCAGTGCCCCTCAGACTAGCGAATACGAGCAGTACTTC.